What follows are 24 T cell receptor beta chains derived from one specimen sequenced in a study of CD8 T cells in Susac syndrome. When the RNA was reverse transcribed, random hexamers were used with an input of about 0.5 to 1 ug. Each CDR3 protein is one row after TCRdb ran MiXCR on the immunoSEQ multiplex PCR reads. This table has about 26,000 distinct CDR3 sequences, 94% appearing once. The material sequenced was CD8+ T cells from PBMCs. The receptors were sampled from a human donor in good health.

The sample holds one count of this clonotype. The chain uses TRBV9 and TRBJ1-5, with D uncertain. V shed 0 bases and J shed 5 bases, with 6 bases lying between them. Germline V gene lookup returns CDR1 SGDLS and CDR2 YYNGEE. The CDR3 loop spans 13 amino acids. This chain's CDR3 is CASSVGPDQPQHF. In DNA form, the CDR3 reads TGTGCCAGCAGCGTAGGACCCGATCAGCCCCAGCATTTT.

The chain couples TRBV27 to TRBJ2-5; the D gene is possibly TRBD1 (5 bases). The V end was cut by 5 bases, the J end by 5 bases, with 12 bases between. CDR3 size: 13 residues. Germline V CDR1 and CDR2: MNHEY, SMNVEV (reference sequence). The CDR3 sequence: CASSPRKGETQYF. As DNA, the CDR3 is TGTGCCAGCAGTCCGAGGAAGGGGGAGACCCAGTACTTC.

The chain combines TRBV5-1 with TRBJ1-2; the D gene is possibly TRBD1 (5 bases). The germline V gene encodes CDR1 SGHRS and CDR2 YFSETQ. The length of the CDR3 is 15 residues. The germline V and J ends were trimmed by 4 bases and 2 bases, with 15 bases remaining between them. Here the CDR3 reads CASSPALQGNYGYTF. Here the CDR3 DNA reads TGCGCCAGCAGCCCCGCCCTCCAGGGAAACTATGGCTACACCTTC.

The V and J genes are TRBV6-5 and TRBJ1-3, with D uncertain. Trimming shortened V by 0 bases and J by 0 bases, and 9 bases separated the two germline ends. This CDR3 is 16 amino acids long. CDR1 and CDR2 from the germline V gene are MNHEY and SVGAGI. CDR3 sequence: CASSYSRGSSGNTIYF. CDR3 nucleotides: TGTGCCAGCAGTTACTCCCGCGGATCCTCTGGAAACACCATATATTTT.

This clonotype turned up a few times. The CDR3 sequence is CASSLAGLGIDTQYF. The DNA for the CDR3 is TGCGCCAGCAGCTTGGCCGGGCTAGGGATAGATACGCAGTATTTT. The chain employs TRBV5-1 and TRBJ2-3; D remains unclear. V lost 0 bases and J 5 bases, leaving 13 bases between the germline ends. Germline V gene data show CDR1 as SGHRS and CDR2 as YFSETQ. This CDR3 is built from 15 residues. Variable domain in full (rest from reference TRBV5-1 and TRBJ2-3): KAGVTQTPRYLIKTRGQQVTLSCSPISGHRSVSWYQQTPGQGLQFLFEYFSETQRNKGNFPGRFSGRQFSNSRSEMNVSTLELGDSALYLCASSLAGLGIDTQYFGPGTRLTVL.

This clonotype was found once. The V gene is TRBV4-3, the J gene TRBJ2-5; 14 nucleotides align to TRBD2. Germline trimming cut 2 bases from V and 2 bases from J; bases unmatched to any gene: 7. Germline V lookup: CDR1 LGHNA, CDR2 YSLEER. CDR3 size: 18 residues. Written as DNA, the CDR3 is TGCGCCAGCAGCCAATCAACAAGACTAGCGGGGGGGCAAGAGACCCAGTACTTC. The encoded protein is CASSQSTRLAGGQETQYF.

The rearrangement joins TRBV5-1 to TRBJ1-2, with a possible D match to TRBD1 (5 bases). This CDR3 contains 15 residues. From germline, CDR1 is SGHRS and CDR2 YFSETQ. V was clipped by 0 bases and J by 6 bases, with 15 bases between them. As DNA, the CDR3 is TGCGCCAGCAGCTTGGAACTGGGGAAGGGGAATGGCTACACCTTC. It is translated as CASSLELGKGNGYTF.

J is TRBJ2-7 and V is TRBV2; no definite D call. Trimming took 3 bases from V and 4 from J, leaving 7 bases between them. The CDR3 totals 12 residues. Germline-derived CDR1 and CDR2 are SNHLY and FYNNEI. The CDR3 bases are TGTGCCAGCAGTGATAGATTTTACGAGCAGTACTTC. As protein: CASSDRFYEQYF.

The chain uses TRBV6-4 and TRBJ2-3, with 9 bases aligning to TRBD1. Germline loops: CDR1 MRHNA, CDR2 SNTAGT. This CDR3 comprises 14 residues. J lost 4 bases, V lost 4 bases, and 3 bases had no gene match. CDR3 nucleotide sequence: TGTGCCAGCAGTGGACAGGGGGAGGCAGATACGCAGTATTTT. Its translation: CASSGQGEADTQYF.

In DNA form, the CDR3 reads TGTGCCAGCAAAACCAGGGGGCGCGGAGATACGCAGTATTTT. It specifies CASKTRGRGDTQYF. V and J are TRBV27 and TRBJ2-3; 8 nucleotides line up with TRBD1. V lost 7 bases, J lost 5 bases, and 8 bases stayed unmatched. The CDR3 loop spans 14 amino acids. Per germline, CDR1 MNHEY and CDR2 SMNVEV (reference sequence).

The chain employs TRBV27 and TRBJ1-1; TRBD1 is a possible D gene (6 bases). Germline CDR1 and CDR2: MNHEY and SMNVEV (reference sequence). V gave up 7 bases and J gave up 0 bases, with 15 bases separating them. This CDR3 contains 15 residues. CDR3 DNA sequence: TGTGCCAGCAATAGTCGGGGGGCAATGAACACTGAAGCTTTCTTT. It translates to CASNSRGAMNTEAFF.

V is TRBV6-1 and J is TRBJ2-5; weak D call: TRBD1 (5 bases). CDR1 is MNHNS, CDR2 SASEGT, per germline. CDR3 length equals 14 residues. Trimming took off 6 bases at V and 5 bases at J, with 16 bases between the two ends. CDR3 residues: CASRPQGLSETQYF. CDR3 bases: TGTGCCAGCAGACCCCAGGGATTATCGGAGACCCAGTACTTC.

The chain employs TRBV12-3 or TRBV12-4 and TRBJ1-1; tentative D call: TRBD1 (6 bases). Deletions cut 9 bases from V and 2 bases from J, with 10 bases between. The CDR3 length is 12 residues. This chain's CDR3 is CASSGANTEAFF. The CDR3 DNA is TGTGCCAGTTCAGGGGCCAACACTGAAGCTTTCTTT.

The V call is TRBV12-5, the J call TRBJ2-1; no clear D. The CDR3 totals 15 residues. Trimming took off 0 bases at V and 5 bases at J, with 11 bases between the two ends. CDR1 and CDR2 from the germline V gene are LGHNT and FRNRAP. CDR3 DNA: TGTGCTAGTGGTTTGGTAAGGTGGGAAAACAATGAGCAGTTCTTC. It translates to CASGLVRWENNEQFF.

This clonotype showed up just a few times. This sequence joins TRBV7-2 and TRBJ2-7; TRBD1 matches at 9 bases. The germline CDR1 and CDR2 sequences are SGHTA and FQGNSA. The V segment lost 6 bases and the J segment 3 bases; nucleotides outside the gene matches: 6. The CDR3 is 14 residues long. As DNA, the CDR3 is TGTGCCAGCAGTTTCCCGGGACAGGGCTACGAGCAGTACTTC. This gives the protein CASSFPGQGYEQYF.

This clonotype appeared a single time. The chain is built from TRBV13 and TRBJ2-1; D possibly corresponds to TRBD2 (7 bases). V lost 5 bases to trimming and J lost 7 bases, with 18 bases between them. This CDR3 region has 15 residues. In germline, CDR1 is PRHDT, CDR2 FYEKMQ (reference sequence). The CDR3 nucleotides are TGTGCCAGCAGCCCTGGGGGGGCCGGTACGAATGAGCAGTTCTTC. Its protein product is CASSPGGAGTNEQFF. The full variable domain, with the rest looked up from reference TRBV13 and TRBJ2-1, is AAGVIQSPRHLIKEKRETATLKCYPIPRHDTVYWYQQGPGQDPQFLISFYEKMQSDKGSIPDRFSAQQFSDYHSELNMSSLELGDSALYFCASSPGGAGTNEQFFGPGTRLTVL.

V usage is TRBV5-1 and J usage is TRBJ2-3; 7 bases match TRBD2. This CDR3 is 12 amino acids long. The junction had 6 bases not matched to a gene; V was cut back by 5 bases and J by 9 bases. The germline V gene has CDR1 SGHRS and CDR2 YFSETQ. The CDR3 sequence is CASSSGLVTQYF. Written as DNA, the CDR3 is TGCGCCAGCAGTTCTGGACTAGTCACGCAGTATTTT.

This clonotype has a single count. This chain links TRBV21-1 with TRBJ2-5. TRBV21-1 is labeled a pseudogene. The CDR3 spans 16 residues. CDR3 in DNA: TGTGCCAGCAGTAAACCGGGACCGAGCCGTCAAGAGACCCAGTACTTC. Translated, it gives CASSKPGPSRQETQYF.

The chain recombines TRBV12-3 or TRBV12-4 with TRBJ2-5; either TRBD1 or TRBD2 may supply D (5 bases each). Deletions cut 5 bases from V and 3 bases from J, with 13 bases between. The CDR3 length is 14 residues. CDR3 nucleotide sequence: TGTGCCAGCAGTCCTGGGACGGGTAAAGAGACCCAGTACTTC. This translates into CASSPGTGKETQYF.

The gene calls are TRBV20-1 and TRBJ1-5; the D is unclear. The CDR3 is made up of 13 amino acids. The V gene's germline CDR1 is DFQATT and CDR2 SNEGSKA (reference sequence). The V and J ends lost 7 bases and 6 bases respectively, with 16 bases between them. This CDR3 reads CSVEGSNSQPQHF. The CDR3 DNA sequence: TGCAGTGTGGAAGGTTCGAATTCTCAGCCCCAGCATTTT.

CDR3 loop: CASSQDLRGETQYF. The DNA of the CDR3 is TGCGCCAGCAGCCAAGATCTCCGAGGCGAGACCCAGTACTTC. The chain couples TRBV4-3 to TRBJ2-5, with D unclear. Trimming left V 0 bases short and J 5 bases short, with 10 bases between. Germline V gene sequence: CDR1 LGHNA, CDR2 YSLEER. This CDR3 has 14 amino acids.

This rearrangement joins TRBV5-1 to TRBJ1-1, with 7 bases lining up with TRBD1. Trimming removed 4 bases from V and 7 bases from J; junction bases left unmatched: 7. The CDR3 extends over 13 amino acids. From germline, CDR1 is SGHRS and CDR2 YFSETQ. CDR3 in DNA: TGCGCCAGCAGCCCGACAGGGTTTGGTGAAGCTTTCTTT. Translating it yields CASSPTGFGEAFF.

CDR3 nucleotide sequence: TGTGCCAGCAGCATCTCCGGGACTATAACGGAGACCCAGTACTTC. Protein sequence: CASSISGTITETQYF. The chain is built from TRBV7-8 and TRBJ2-5; 7 positions agree with TRBD2. The CDR3 contains 15 residues. The V gene end was trimmed by 5 bases and the J gene end by 5 bases; junction bases not matched to a gene: 11. CDR1 SGHVS and CDR2 FQNEAQ come from the germline V gene.

The rearrangement uses TRBV7-9 and TRBJ2-7; perhaps TRBD1 as D (5 bases). The germline gives CDR1 SEHNR, CDR2 FQNEAQ (reference sequence). The CDR3 extends over 13 amino acids. The V end was cut by 6 bases, the J end by 2 bases, with 11 bases between. CDR3 in DNA: TGTGCCAGCAGTTCTACAGGAGCCTACGAGCAGTACTTC. It is translated as CASSSTGAYEQYF. The complete variable domain, with remaining parts taken from reference TRBV7-9 and TRBJ2-7, reads DTGVSQNPRHKITKRGQNVTFRCDPISEHNRLYWYRQTLGQGPEFLTYFQNEAQLEKSRLLSDRFSAERPKGSFSTLEIQRTEQGDSAMYLCASSSTGAYEQYFGPGTRLTVT.